This TCR beta chain was sequenced for a study of blood T cells in healthy people across ages (dated by TCRdb to the mid-2010s). Regarding the complete study: In model experiments, template switching captured roughly one uniquely barcoded TCR beta cDNA molecule for every two T cells. Age-related changes in TCR beta repertoire diversity were measured in the study by deep sequencing normalized with unique cDNA molecular identifiers. The donors were divided into four age groups: young (average around 17 years), middle-aged (approximately 39), aged (approximately 59) and long-lived (about 80). Donors of different ages were randomly distributed across sequencing lanes to avoid experimental bias. For two donors (one aged 18 to 30 and one aged 80 or older), the study analyzed two additional independent replicas of 1 million unique cDNA reads from the same blood draw. The paper as a whole reports these results and caveats: Donor CMV infection status was unknown, potentially confounding age-related changes in expanded clonotypes. Compared with the aged group, the long-lived group had more naive CD4+ T cells, fewer expanded clones and increased TCR diversity, suggesting age selection. Observed TCR beta diversity correlated strongly with the percentage of naive T cells measured by flow cytometry. Observed TCR beta diversity per million T cells fell roughly linearly with age, and a significant reduction was already apparent by age around 40. Because profiling used bulk unsorted PBMCs, naive and antigen-experienced compartments could not be compared conclusively. Estimates of total diversity based on one million sequenced T cells were considered lower bounds and underestimates.

Concerning this clonotype: Its antigen is unknown. The input lacks base qualities; no much larger clone sits a single base away.

Preparation of the library involved 5' RACE. The sequencing machine was an Illumina HiSeq 2500. A second PCR of roughly 7 to 11 cycles was run with a J-beta primer mix and a sample-barcoded 5' primer. A unique molecular identifier was introduced onto each TCR beta cDNA molecule by a template-switch 5' adaptor carrying 12 random nucleotides. Each sample yielded at least 3 million CDR3-containing paired-end reads. The Mint cDNA synthesis kit, primed by a TRBC-specific oligonucleotide, was used to synthesize first-strand cDNA from all RNA. All cDNA was treated with uracil-DNA glycosylase and then went through a first 18-cycle PCR with the universal primers M1SS and BC2_uni_R. In the original analysis: Normalization of each sample was performed by random selection of 1 million high-quality reads, each carrying a distinct molecular identifier. Instead of being binned into consensus sequences, reads with shared molecular identifiers were discarded. MiTCR, run with a Q25 quality threshold and the strictest error-elimination algorithm, handled CDR3 identification, clonotype clustering and error correction. A nonparametric unseen species model with Euler transformation was used to estimate lower-bound total TCR beta diversity. The raw public data were reprocessed by TCRdb itself: fastp quality trimming at Q25, MiXCR clonotype calling, in-frame beta chains only. Rows matching on CDR3 protein sequence are summarized as one entry with the most common DNA and genes. TCRdb's processing, not the study's, gives the V and J calls here. In this sample the table shows 700,000 or so distinct CDR3 sequences, 22% of which occur a single time. The ten largest make up around 21% of the sample.

The approximately 39 donors, aged about 6 to 95 years, were systemically healthy Caucasian individuals from Russia. Roughly 10 milliliters of peripheral blood were collected from each donor into EDTA-treated Vacutainer tubes. Ficoll-Paque density-gradient centrifugation was used to isolate PBMCs, with at least 6.5 million per sample. Total RNA, at least 6 micrograms per sample, was extracted from PBMCs with Trizol reagent. For every donor, an aliquot of PBMCs went through flow cytometry to measure the percentages of naive CD45RAhigh/CD27high T cells. This clonotype was sampled from a man in his 70s in good health. Sequences were obtained from blood.

The DNA sequence is as follows: TGCAGTGCTAGAGATCTCAGGACTAGCGGGAGCCTGCCCATTCAGTACTTC. The translation is CSARDLRTSGSLPIQYF. The sequence links TRBV20-1 to TRBJ2-4, with 13 junctional bases fitting TRBD2. Reading from cysteine to phenylalanine, the CDR3 counts 17 amino acids. Just CDR3 DNA is preserved here, 51 bases in frame from base 1. V is cut back by 0 bases and J by 9 bases, with 11 bases in the junction unmatched. The germline V gene (reference sequence) supplies CDR1 DFQATT and CDR2 SNEGSKA.